Sequencing of this T cell receptor (beta chain) was carried out in a study of T-cell memory formation after mild COVID-19. On the study more broadly: TCR clustering was largely donor specific. Broader study findings: The pre-infection memory compartment contained some responding clones, suggesting cross-reactive memory joined. Unconfirmed was the SARS-CoV-2 specificity of second-wave clones that peaked on day 37.

TCRdb passed the 5' RACE reads through MiXCR, listing each CDR3 protein once. In the table there are 130,000 to 150,000 distinct CDR3 sequences, roughly a fifth of which are singletons. The sample holds many counts of this clonotype. Its specificity is unknown. The receptor was derived from an adult woman who had mild COVID-19 (a few samples of this study predate the infection). Cell type and time point are not known. Sequenced input: PBMCs or a T cell subset sorted from them (not recorded which).

CDR3 DNA: TGTGCCAGCTCTGGACTAGCGGGTCGGGAGACCCAGTACTTC. Its protein product is CASSGLAGRETQYF. The chain has TRBV27 and TRBJ2-5, with 11 bases lining up with TRBD2. The germline gives CDR1 MNHEY, CDR2 SMNVEV (reference sequence). The CDR3 is made up of 14 amino acids. V trimming: 8 bases; J trimming: 5 bases; junction bases outside the gene matches: 7.